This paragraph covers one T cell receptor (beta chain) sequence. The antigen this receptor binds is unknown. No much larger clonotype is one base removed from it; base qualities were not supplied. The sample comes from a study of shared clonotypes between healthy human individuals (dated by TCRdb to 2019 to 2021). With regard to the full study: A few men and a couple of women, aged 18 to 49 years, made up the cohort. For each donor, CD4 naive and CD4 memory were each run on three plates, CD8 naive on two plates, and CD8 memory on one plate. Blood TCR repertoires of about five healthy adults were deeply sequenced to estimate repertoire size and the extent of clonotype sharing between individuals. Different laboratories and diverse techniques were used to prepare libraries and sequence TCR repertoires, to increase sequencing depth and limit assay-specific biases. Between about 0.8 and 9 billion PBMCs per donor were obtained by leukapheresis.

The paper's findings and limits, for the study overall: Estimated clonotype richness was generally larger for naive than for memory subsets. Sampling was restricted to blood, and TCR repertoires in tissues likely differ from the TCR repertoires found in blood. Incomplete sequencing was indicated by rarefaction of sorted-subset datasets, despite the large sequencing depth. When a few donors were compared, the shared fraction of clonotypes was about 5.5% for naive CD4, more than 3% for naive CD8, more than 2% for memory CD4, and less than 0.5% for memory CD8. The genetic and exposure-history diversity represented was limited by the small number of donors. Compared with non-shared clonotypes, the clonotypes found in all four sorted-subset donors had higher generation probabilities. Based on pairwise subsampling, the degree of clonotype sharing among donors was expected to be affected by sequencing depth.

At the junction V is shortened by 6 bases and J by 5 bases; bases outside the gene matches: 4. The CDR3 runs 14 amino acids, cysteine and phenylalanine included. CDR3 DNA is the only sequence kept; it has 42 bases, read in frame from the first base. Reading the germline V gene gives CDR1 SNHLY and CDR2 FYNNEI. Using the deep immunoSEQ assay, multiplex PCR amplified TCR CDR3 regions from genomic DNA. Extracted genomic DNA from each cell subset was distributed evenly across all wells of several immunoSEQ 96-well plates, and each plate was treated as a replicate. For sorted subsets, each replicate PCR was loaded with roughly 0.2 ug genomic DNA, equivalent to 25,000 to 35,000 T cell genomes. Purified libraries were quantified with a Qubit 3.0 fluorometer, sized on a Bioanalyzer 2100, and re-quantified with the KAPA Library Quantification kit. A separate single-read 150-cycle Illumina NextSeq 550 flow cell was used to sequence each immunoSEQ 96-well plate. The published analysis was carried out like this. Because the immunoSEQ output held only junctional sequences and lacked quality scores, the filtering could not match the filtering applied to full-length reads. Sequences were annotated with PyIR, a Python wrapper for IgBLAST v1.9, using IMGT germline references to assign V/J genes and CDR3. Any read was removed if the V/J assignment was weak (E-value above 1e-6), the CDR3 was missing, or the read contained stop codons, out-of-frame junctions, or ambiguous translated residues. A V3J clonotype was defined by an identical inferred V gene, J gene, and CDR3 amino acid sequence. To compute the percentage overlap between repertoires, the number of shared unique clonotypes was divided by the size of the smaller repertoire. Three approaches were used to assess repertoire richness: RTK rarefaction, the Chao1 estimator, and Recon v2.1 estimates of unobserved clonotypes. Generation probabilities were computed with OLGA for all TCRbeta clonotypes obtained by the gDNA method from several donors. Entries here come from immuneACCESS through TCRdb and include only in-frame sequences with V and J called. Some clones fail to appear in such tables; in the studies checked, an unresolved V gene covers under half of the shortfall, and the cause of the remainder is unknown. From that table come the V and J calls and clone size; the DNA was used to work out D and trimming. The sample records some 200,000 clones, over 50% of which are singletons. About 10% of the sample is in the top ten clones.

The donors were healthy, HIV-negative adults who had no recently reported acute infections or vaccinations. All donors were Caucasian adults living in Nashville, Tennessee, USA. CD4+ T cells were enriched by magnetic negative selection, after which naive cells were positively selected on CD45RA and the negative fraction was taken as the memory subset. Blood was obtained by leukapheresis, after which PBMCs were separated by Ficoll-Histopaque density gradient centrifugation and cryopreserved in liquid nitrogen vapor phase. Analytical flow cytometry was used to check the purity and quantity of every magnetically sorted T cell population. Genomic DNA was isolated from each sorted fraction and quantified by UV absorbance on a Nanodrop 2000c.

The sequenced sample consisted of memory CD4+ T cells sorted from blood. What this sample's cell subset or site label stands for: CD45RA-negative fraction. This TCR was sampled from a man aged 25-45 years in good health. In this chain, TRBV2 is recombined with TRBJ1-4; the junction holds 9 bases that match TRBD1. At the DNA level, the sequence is TGTGCCAGCAGCCCCGGACAGGGGAATGAAAAACTGTTTTTT. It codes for CASSPGQGNEKLFF. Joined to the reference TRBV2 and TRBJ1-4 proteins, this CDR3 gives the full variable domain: EPEVTQTPSHQVTQMGQEVILRCVPISNHLYFYWYRQILGQKVEFLVSFYNNEISEKSEIFDDQFSVERPDGSNFTLKIRSTKLEDSAMYFCASSPGQGNEKLFFGSGTQLSVL.